Following are 13 T cell receptor beta chains from one sample sequenced in a study of T cell responses to AZD1222 COVID-19 vaccine. The method was immunoSEQ multiplex PCR; TCRdb's version includes in-frame clones alone and lacks a portion of them. The sample carries 95,000 to 150,000 clones, roughly 91% recorded once. The source was peripheral blood, collected on day 0 of AZD1222 vaccination. The receptors here all came from an adult in good health.

The CDR3 sequence is CASSDPGEFKAFF. In nucleotides, the CDR3 is TGCGCCAGCAGCGATCCAGGGGAGTTTAAAGCTTTCTTT. This chain connects TRBV5-1 to TRBJ1-1; D might be TRBD1 (6 bases). The CDR3 runs 13 residues. Germline CDR1 is SGHRS and CDR2 is YFSETQ. Trimming left V 4 bases short and J 9 bases short, with 16 bases between.

Only a few counts were recorded for this clone. The chain has TRBV7-6 and TRBJ1-6; TRBD1 agrees at 8 bases. The CDR3 runs 17 residues. V shed 4 bases, J shed 3 bases, and the junction held 8 bases outside the gene matches. CDR1 and CDR2 from the germline V gene are SGHVS and FNYEAQ. The CDR3 protein is CASSSRTGSVYNSPLHF. The CDR3 nucleotides are TGTGCCAGCAGCTCCCGGACAGGGTCTGTCTATAATTCACCCCTCCACTTT.

The J gene is TRBJ2-3, the V gene TRBV5-4; TRBD2 agrees at 13 bases. After removal of 4 bases from V and 5 bases from J, the junction contained 4 bases not matched to a gene. Germline lookup yields CDR1 SGHNT and CDR2 YYREEE (reference sequence). This CDR3 has 15 amino acids. Written as DNA, the CDR3 is TGTGCCAGCAGCAACGGACTAGCGGGAGTAGATACGCAGTATTTT. This gives the protein CASSNGLAGVDTQYF. Together with reference TRBV5-4 and TRBJ2-3, the CDR3 gives the full variable domain: ETGVTQSPTHLIKTRGQQVTLRCSSQSGHNTVSWYQQALGQGPQFIFQYYREEENGRGNFPPRFSGLQFPNYSSELNVNALELDDSALYLCASSNGLAGVDTQYFGPGTRLTVL.

The J gene is TRBJ1-1, the V gene TRBV30; D gene unclear. This CDR3 has 13 amino acids. In germline, CDR1 is GTSNPN, CDR2 SVGIG (reference sequence). The ends were cut back, 0 bases at V and 1 base at J, with 6 bases in the middle. CDR3 region: CAWSVGSNTEAFF. Written as DNA, the CDR3 is TGTGCCTGGAGTGTAGGGTCGAACACTGAAGCTTTCTTT.

The J gene is TRBJ2-1, the V gene TRBV29-1; TRBD2 matches 12 bases. V gave up 3 bases and J gave up 7 bases; unmatched junction bases: 16. There are 18 residues in the CDR3. Germline V CDR1 and CDR2: SQVTM, ANQGSEA. CDR3 nucleotides: TGCAGCGTTGACCCGGGGGGGGTACTAGCGGGAGGAGGAAATGAGCAGTTCTTC. Its translation: CSVDPGGVLAGGGNEQFF.

This clone was counted once. V usage is TRBV24-1 and J usage is TRBJ1-2, with D possibly being TRBD1 (6 bases). Germline CDR1 reads KGHDR; CDR2 reads SFDVKD. Trimming took 0 bases from V and 9 from J, leaving 7 bases between them. The CDR3 sequence is 12 residues long. For the CDR3, the DNA is TGTGCCACCAGTGATTTGCGGGACAGCTACACCTTC. Translated: CATSDLRDSYTF.

This clone was counted only a few times. This rearrangement joins TRBV5-1 to TRBJ1-2; 7 bases map to TRBD1. The CDR3 consists of 14 residues. The germline V gene encodes CDR1 SGHRS and CDR2 YFSETQ. Trimming removed 0 bases from V and 3 bases from J; junction bases left unmatched: 2. The CDR3 sequence is CASSLGTGDYGYTF. The CDR3 DNA is TGCGCCAGCAGCTTGGGGACAGGCGACTATGGCTACACCTTC.

The chain links TRBV5-5 to TRBJ2-1, with D perhaps matching TRBD2 (6 bases). Germline V gene sequence: CDR1 SGHKS, CDR2 YYEKEE (reference sequence). Between the trimmed V and J ends, which lost 4 bases and 3 bases, there was a span of 11 bases. The CDR3 sequence is 14 residues long. In nucleotides, the CDR3 is TGTGCCAGCAGCAAGGACTATGTCTACAATGAGCAGTTCTTC. It is translated as CASSKDYVYNEQFF.

V usage is TRBV5-4 and J usage is TRBJ2-7; D is uncertain. Trimming removed 0 bases from V and 3 bases from J, with 1 base in between. The CDR3 runs to 11 residues. CDR1 and CDR2 from the germline V gene are SGHNT and YYREEE (reference sequence). The CDR3 DNA follows: TGTGCCAGCAGCTTGGGCTACGAGCAGTACTTC. Translating gives CASSLGYEQYF.

The chain carries TRBV20-1 and TRBJ2-2; TRBD2 might be the D (5 bases). Germline loops: CDR1 DFQATT, CDR2 SNEGSKA (reference sequence). The CDR3 spans 15 residues. Trimming took off 3 bases at V and 0 bases at J, with 11 bases between the two ends. This chain's CDR3 is CSASLSGANTGELFF. The DNA of the CDR3 is TGCAGTGCTAGTTTGAGCGGCGCGAACACCGGGGAGCTGTTTTTT.

This clone was counted a single time. The CDR3 coding sequence is TGTGCCACCAGCAGAGAATGGCGCGTTGGGTACAATGAGCAGTTCTTC. Its protein product is CATSREWRVGYNEQFF. This sequence joins TRBV15 and TRBJ2-1; the D is unclear. Trimming pared 0 bases from V and 4 bases from J, leaving 13 bases between. Germline V gene lookup returns CDR1 LNHNV and CDR2 YYDKDF (reference sequence). The CDR3 totals 16 residues.

The chain carries TRBV13 and TRBJ2-7, with unresolved D. The length of the CDR3 is 12 residues. V was clipped by 3 bases and J by 5 bases, with 8 bases between them. Germline loops: CDR1 PRHDT, CDR2 FYEKMQ (reference sequence). CDR3 DNA sequence: TGTGCCAGCAGCTTCAACGCTCACGAGCAGTACTTC. Translated: CASSFNAHEQYF.

The chain carries TRBV27 and TRBJ2-2, with 9 nucleotides matching TRBD1. The V segment lost 3 bases and the J segment 7 bases; nucleotides outside the gene matches: 3. The CDR3 totals 14 residues. Germline V gene sequence: CDR1 MNHEY, CDR2 SMNVEV (reference sequence). CDR3 coding DNA: TGTGCCAGCAGTTTGGGACAGGGAAACGGGGAGCTGTTTTTT. This codes for CASSLGQGNGELFF.